This T cell receptor (beta chain) stems from a study of neurological immune-mediated disorders. Study information: Among the 35 or so patients with multiple sclerosis, approximately 31 were relapsing-remitting, while 3 were secondary progressive. General study points: HTLV-1-associated myelopathy showed the most TCR clonal expansion; multiple sclerosis the least, below healthy controls.

Looked up from germline, CDR1 is SGHRS and CDR2 is YFSETQ. The CDR3 runs to 12 residues. Losses at the gene ends were 4 bases for V and 8 bases for J; bases not matched to a gene: 5. This clonotype was detected a few times. The antigen is not known. TCRdb analysed the 5' RACE reads with MiXCR anew, one entry per CDR3 protein. The table shows around 69,000 distinct CDR3 sequences, with less than 5.5% occurring only once. Sequenced input: PBMCs. The sequence came from a man aged 30 to 45 with multiple sclerosis. The chain employs TRBV5-1 and TRBJ1-1; TRBD1 matches at 7 bases. DNA of the CDR3: TGCGCCAGCAGCCCAAGACAGGGAGAAGCTTTCTTT. It is translated as CASSPRQGEAFF.